This T cell receptor (beta chain) was captured by sequencing in a study of blood T cell repertoires in COVID-19. Across the whole study: COVID-19 samples from acute and convalescent phases originated in the United States, Italy and Spain. PBMCs, B-cell-depleted T cells, or T cells were the source of the cDNA or gDNA that made up the material.

V lost 7 bases, J lost 4 bases, and 10 bases stayed unmatched. CDR1 is SQVTM and CDR2 is ANQGSEA in the germline V gene. The length of the CDR3 is 15 residues. Original analysis: The assay estimated nucleated cells by amplifying reference gene primers. The assay was immunoSEQ multiplex PCR, and TCRdb's table has in-frame clones only and misses some. Clonal size and the V and J genes are those of that table, whereas D and trimming came from the DNA. The table records about 120,000 clones, more than 70% of them present only once. This rearrangement joins TRBV29-1 to TRBJ1-1; TRBD1 matches at 12 bases. The source of this sequence is a man in his fifties or sixties with acute or convalescent COVID-19. The specimen sequenced was peripheral blood. Here the CDR3 DNA reads TGCAGCGCCCTCCCGGGACAGGGGGCATTCACTGAAGCTTTCTTT. Its protein is CSALPGQGAFTEAFF.